This T cell receptor beta chain was identified in a study of PD-1 blockade in classical Hodgkin lymphoma. Germline CDR1 reads SQVTM; CDR2 reads ANQGSEA. V gave up 4 bases and J gave up 5 bases; unmatched junction bases: 25. CDR3 length: 19 residues. There was relapse after autologous stem cell transplantation in every patient, and there was variation in brentuximab vedotin exposure. Method: immunoSEQ multiplex PCR; TCRdb's copy keeps in-frame clones and lacks some. The table records about 11,000 clones, about 68% of them present only once. The sequences come from peripheral blood mononuclear cells (PBMCs), collected at baseline. The V and J genes are TRBV29-1 and TRBJ1-2; 7 nucleotides match TRBD1. The TCR sequence derives from a human donor with classical Hodgkin lymphoma. The CDR3 DNA sequence: TGCAGCGTTGGGGGAATTGTTGCTGGGACAGCGGGCTCCGGTTATGGCTACACCTTC. Encoded protein: CSVGGIVAGTAGSGYGYTF.